The rows below give T cell receptor beta chains drawn from one sample of a study of blood T cells in healthy people across ages. Via MiXCR, TCRdb re-called the 5' RACE reads, giving one row per CDR3 protein. The table has about 760,000 distinct CDR3 sequences, 56% seen once; the top ten hold around a quarter. What was sequenced was blood. Source of these receptors: a man aged 35 to 55 in good health. The CDR3 runs from the conserved cysteine through the conserved F or W. The order of the fields is J gene, V gene, CDR3 length, CDR3 protein.

TRBJ1-6 | TRBV18 | 14 | CASSSDRINSPLHF
TRBJ2-5 | TRBV12-3/TRBV12-4 | 12 | CASSLYGTAEYF
TRBJ2-5 | TRBV6-2/TRBV6-3 | 19 | CASSYSKQGLSGTQETQYF
TRBJ1-2 | TRBV9 | 11 | CASGRADGYTF
TRBJ1-2 | TRBV29-1 | 13 | CSVGQGDNYGYTF
TRBJ1-2 | TRBV6-2/TRBV6-3 | 13 | CANTKDRVGGYTF
TRBJ1-4 | TRBV28 | 13 | CASSLAGEGKLFF
TRBJ2-3 | TRBV20-1 | 10 | CSAREDTQYF
TRBJ1-2 | TRBV6-1 | 16 | CASSERGTAPLYGYTF
TRBJ2-5 | TRBV20-1 | 16 | CSAEDAGRKTLETQYF
TRBJ2-3 | TRBV5-1 | 16 | CASMTGRTLGTDTQYF
TRBJ1-1 | TRBV29-1 | 11 | CSVGKNTEAFF
TRBJ2-4 | TRBV6-5 | 15 | CASRPQGGFKNIQYF
TRBJ2-7 | TRBV4-3 | 13 | CASSQQGKYEQYF
TRBJ2-1 | TRBV12-3/TRBV12-4 | 15 | CASQTGTSGDNEQFF
TRBJ2-3 | TRBV7-6 | 17 | CASSLAASGTSTDTQYF
TRBJ2-5 | TRBV28 | 16 | CASSFGSGPYQETQYF
TRBJ2-3 | TRBV12-5 | 12 | CASGSTLAGQYF
TRBJ2-3 | TRBV9 | 15 | CASSVASGPTDTQYF
TRBJ2-3 | TRBV20-1 | 15 | CSAIRGLFSTDTQYF
TRBJ1-5 | TRBV6-5 | 14 | CAREPPGENQPQHF
TRBJ2-1 | TRBV6-5 | 15 | CASSPSGGYNNEQFF
TRBJ2-1 | TRBV14 | 15 | CASSQEENFHNEQFF
TRBJ2-4 | TRBV2 | 14 | CASSDTGQGAIQYF
TRBJ2-1 | TRBV29-1 | 17 | CSVEGRGGPFLYNEQFF
TRBJ1-5 | TRBV20-1 | 16 | CSAGREGGVGNQPQHF
TRBJ2-1 | TRBV7-3 | 12 | CASSPLGLEQFF
TRBJ1-2 | TRBV2 | 14 | CASRTTGEGYGYTF
TRBJ2-5 | TRBV15 | 14 | CATSSGSVKETQYF
TRBJ2-5 | TRBV12-3/TRBV12-4 | 13 | CASRTGAWETQYF
TRBJ2-5 | TRBV4-1 | 14 | CASSQVSGIGTQYF